The T cell receptor (beta chain) under discussion was sequenced for a study of T cell responses to AZD1222 COVID-19 vaccine (dated by TCRdb to the early 2020s). Regarding the study in general: AZD1222 recipients whose second dose came at about 4 weeks and those whose second dose came at about 12 weeks were combined into one group, since spike-specific TCR depth and breadth did not differ between the two schedules. A total of approximately 240 trial participants underwent TCR sequencing, of whom approximately 210 received two doses of AZD1222 and around 26 received two doses of the MenACWY control vaccine. Enrollment into the trials was organized by age into subgroups of 18-55, 56-69 and 70-plus years, and those subgroups contained roughly 160, 29 and 62 TCR-sequenced participants, respectively. What the authors observed across the whole study: Epitopes outside the regions mutated in the B.1.351 and B.1.1.7 variants were reportedly recognized by nearly half of the unique spike-specific TCRs. Because no day 14 peak-response samples were available, repertoires were characterized only after the peak T cell response. The vaccine-associated CD4 TCRs covered the entire spike protein, and the dominant responses fell in regions 160-218 and 743-854. Conclusions about previously exposed vaccinees are limited, since just 5 or 6 AZD1222 recipients were seropositive for SARS-CoV-2 at baseline. The 56-69-year group was small, and its depth increase did not reach significance, likely because of low power. Participants were mostly white British, with more females than males. The authors suggested clonal diversity may have been underestimated. After two AZD1222 doses, both the breadth and the depth of spike-specific TCRs were significantly higher than at day 0 and than in MenACWY recipients.

The CDR3 regions of human TCRbeta chains were analyzed by immunosequencing. Per the authors' processing: TCRs in the repertoires were compared against a reference library of SARS-CoV-2-specific TCRs that had been generated with the MIRA antigen-specificity platform. Breadth meant the fraction of unique TCRs that were SARS-CoV-2-associated, whereas depth meant the fraction of total T cells that were SARS-CoV-2-associated. Using the MIRA data, every spike-specific TCR was mapped to the spike region that the TCR reacted to and assigned to either a CD4 or a CD8 class. Log10-transformed breadth and depth values were compared by one-way ANOVA with Sidak's multiple comparisons tests. This immuneACCESS table, as held by TCRdb, lists in-frame sequences with V and J called but not all clones. Of the missing ones, under half trace to an unresolved V gene in checked studies; the others have no known cause. From that table come the V and J calls and clone size; the DNA was used to work out D and trimming. Counted in this sample were a few hundred thousand clones; approximately 95% of them appeared once. The ten largest make up 0.5% to 0.65% of the sample.

In regard to this clone: The target of this receptor is not known. Per-base quality was not reported, and no clone a single base away is much larger than it.

Interpreted using the paper, the time point label stands for: baseline before first vaccination. Vaccinee samples came from UK trials COV001 and COV002, including a single-blind randomized controlled phase 2/3 trial of AZD1222 (ChAdOx1 nCoV-19) in healthy adults. Trial participant PBMC samples were collected at day 0 and day 28 after the second dose for TCRbeta chain sequencing. Inclusive of the bounding cysteine and phenylalanine, the CDR3 is 17 residues long. The DNA shown is the 51-base CDR3, in frame from base 1. The germline V gene (reference sequence) specifies WNHNN as CDR1 and SYGVQD as CDR2. At the junction V is shortened by 8 bases and J by 1 base; bases outside the gene matches: 10.

This TCR came from an adult in good health. This specimen consisted of peripheral blood, obtained on day 0 of AZD1222 vaccination. This chain is built from TRBV10-1 and TRBJ2-3, and TRBD2 matches 12 of the central bases. The nucleotide sequence reads as follows: TGCGCCAGCCGCCATTGCCTAGCGGGGGGGGGCACAGATACGCAGTATTTT. Its protein product is CASRHCLAGGGTDTQYF.